Listed here are 32 T cell receptor beta chains from one sample, sequenced in a study of cytomegalovirus exposure and HLA in healthy donors. The assay was immunoSEQ multiplex PCR, and TCRdb's table has in-frame clones only and misses some. The data contain 45,000 or so clones, 80% to 95% of them singletons. The specimen sequenced was PBMCs. The receptors here all came from a woman between 18 and 29 years old in good health and CMV-seronegative.

Note on this clone: A much more abundant neighbour one base away suggests this may be a read error. This chain uses TRBV6-5 with TRBJ2-3, with 8 bases fitting TRBD2. The CDR3 contains 15 residues. V gave up 5 bases and J gave up 0 bases; unmatched junction bases: 4. The germline V gene has CDR1 MNHEY and CDR2 SVGAGI. CDR3 nucleotide sequence: TGTGCCAGCAGTGCCTCTAGCGGGAGCACAGATACGCAGTATTTT. Translated, it gives CASSASSGSTDTQYF.

This clone came up a few times. For the CDR3, the DNA is TGCGCCAGCAGCGGGACAGGGAGATACGAGCAGTACTTC. This sequence encodes CASSGTGRYEQYF. This chain uses TRBV5-1 with TRBJ2-7, with 9 bases fitting TRBD1. V dropped 4 bases and J dropped 4; count of bases not matched to a gene: 3. Germline V gene data show CDR1 as SGHRS and CDR2 as YFSETQ. This CDR3 is built from 13 residues.

The chain recombines TRBV7-9 with TRBJ1-5; D gene unclear. Deletions cut 8 bases from V and 0 bases from J, with 14 bases between. Germline CDR1 and CDR2: SEHNR and FQNEAQ (reference sequence). CDR3 length: 15 amino acids. DNA for the CDR3: TGTGCCAGCGCCCAGACACCGTATAGCAATCAGCCCCAGCATTTT. Protein sequence: CASAQTPYSNQPQHF.

CDR3 sequence: CASNDGGSYEQYF. CDR3 nucleotides: TGTGCCAGCAACGACGGCGGATCCTACGAGCAGTACTTC. The rearrangement joins TRBV28 to TRBJ2-7; D is uncertain. This CDR3 is built from 13 residues. The V gene lost 7 bases and the J gene lost 1 base, with 11 bases spanning the gap. Germline CDR1 is MDHEN and CDR2 is SYDVKM.

The CDR3 region is CASSLEDMSSYEQYF. The DNA of the CDR3 is TGTGCCAGCAGCTTAGAGGACATGAGCTCCTACGAGCAGTACTTC. V usage is TRBV11-2 and J usage is TRBJ2-7; D may be TRBD1 (5 bases). V lost 0 bases to trimming and J lost 0 bases, with 9 bases between them. The CDR3 sequence is 15 residues long. Germline loops: CDR1 SGHAT, CDR2 FQNNGV.

V gene TRBV5-8 combines with J gene TRBJ1-1, with D possibly matching TRBD1 (6 bases). Germline V CDR1 and CDR2: SGHTS, YDEGEE. The CDR3 is 13 amino acids. The V gene lost 5 bases and the J gene lost 4 bases, with 12 bases spanning the gap. CDR3 residues: CASRPQGSTEAFF. The CDR3 nucleotides read TGTGCCAGCAGGCCCCAGGGGAGCACTGAAGCTTTCTTT.

This chain links TRBV7-3 with TRBJ2-3; 7 positions agree with TRBD1. J lost 1 base, V lost 2 bases, and 3 bases had no gene match. The germline V gene encodes CDR1 SGHTA and CDR2 FQGTGA. The CDR3 covers 15 residues. The CDR3 sequence: CASSLLGGGTDTQYF. CDR3 nucleotide sequence: TGTGCCAGCAGCTTATTAGGGGGCGGCACAGATACGCAGTATTTT.

The V call is TRBV5-1, the J call TRBJ1-1; the D gene is possibly TRBD1 (5 bases). The ends were cut back, 5 bases at V and 3 bases at J, with 14 bases in the middle. The V gene's germline CDR1 is SGHRS and CDR2 YFSETQ. This CDR3 comprises 14 residues. CDR3 in amino acids: CASRSGYLDTEAFF. The CDR3 DNA follows: TGCGCCAGCAGATCAGGGTATCTAGACACTGAAGCTTTCTTT.

This sequence joins TRBV5-5 and TRBJ1-1, with unresolved D. The germline V gene has CDR1 SGHKS and CDR2 YYEKEE (reference sequence). The CDR3 has 16 amino acids. V lost 0 bases, J lost 5 bases, and 17 bases lay in between. The CDR3 sequence is CASSLVLGAGGTEAFF. CDR3 DNA: TGTGCCAGCAGCTTGGTCTTAGGCGCAGGAGGGACTGAAGCTTTCTTT. Using reference TRBV5-5 and TRBJ1-1 for the parts outside the CDR3, the full variable domain is DAGVTQSPTHLIKTRGQQVTLRCSPISGHKSVSWYQQVLGQGPQFIFQYYEKEERGRGNFPDRFSARQFPNYSSELNVNALLLGDSALYLCASSLVLGAGGTEAFFGQGTRLTVV.

The rearrangement uses TRBV5-1 and TRBJ1-2, with TRBD1 matching over 10 bases. Germline CDR1 is SGHRS and CDR2 is YFSETQ. The ends lost 4 bases at V and 4 bases at J; junction bases unmatched: 1. This CDR3 spans 13 amino acids. CDR3 region: CASSGTGVYGYTF. The CDR3, as DNA: TGCGCCAGCAGCGGGACAGGGGTCTATGGCTACACCTTC.

V usage is TRBV27 and J usage is TRBJ2-7; 7 nucleotides align to TRBD1. Trimming removed 3 bases from V and 3 bases from J; junction bases left unmatched: 8. This CDR3 is built from 15 residues. The germline gives CDR1 MNHEY, CDR2 SMNVEV (reference sequence). As DNA, the CDR3 is TGTGCCAGCAGTTTGTCTTTGGGACAGAGCTACGAGCAGTACTTC. This sequence encodes CASSLSLGQSYEQYF.

The chain is built from TRBV28 and TRBJ1-1, with D tentatively TRBD1 (5 bases). The CDR3 is 11 amino acids. Trimming cost V 8 bases and J 8 bases, with 12 bases left between them. In germline, CDR1 is MDHEN, CDR2 SYDVKM. CDR3 nucleotides: TGTGCCAGCCGGGGGGAACTGGAAGCTTTCTTT. Protein: CASRGELEAFF.

This clone was counted a few times. The chain couples TRBV6-4 to TRBJ2-1, with D possibly matching TRBD2 (6 bases). The CDR3 is 16 amino acids. Trimming took off 0 bases at V and 7 bases at J, with 16 bases between the two ends. Per the germline V gene, CDR1 is MRHNA and CDR2 is SNTAGT. The CDR3 bases are TGTGCCAGCAGTGACTCGCCCAACCGGGAGCTGAATGAGCAGTTCTTC. This encodes CASSDSPNRELNEQFF.

This rearrangement joins TRBV5-4 to TRBJ2-6; 14 nucleotides align to TRBD2. This CDR3 contains 20 residues. Trimming at V came to 1 base and at J to 4 bases, leaving 10 bases not matched to a gene. CDR1 is SGHNT and CDR2 is YYREEE in the germline V gene (reference sequence). CDR3 DNA: TGTGCCAGCAGCTTGCCCGTCGGGACTAGCGGGAGTTCAGGGGCCAACGTCCTGACTTTC. It translates to CASSLPVGTSGSSGANVLTF. The full variable domain, completed using reference TRBV5-4 and TRBJ2-6, is ETGVTQSPTHLIKTRGQQVTLRCSSQSGHNTVSWYQQALGQGPQFIFQYYREEENGRGNFPPRFSGLQFPNYSSELNVNALELDDSALYLCASSLPVGTSGSSGANVLTFGAGSRLTVL.

The chain employs TRBV6-1 and TRBJ2-1, with 9 bases fitting TRBD2. V was clipped by 2 bases and J by 4 bases; unmatched bases: 9. CDR3 length: 17 residues. In germline, CDR1 is MNHNS, CDR2 SASEGT. Here the CDR3 DNA reads TGTGCCAGCAGTGAAAGGGTTAGCGGGGGCCTGTACAATGAGCAGTTCTTC. Amino acid sequence: CASSERVSGGLYNEQFF.

The CDR3 region is CASSFNRGNEQFF. The DNA of the CDR3 is TGTGCCAGCAGTTTTAACAGGGGCAATGAGCAGTTCTTC. The chain links TRBV6-5 to TRBJ2-1, with 7 bases lining up with TRBD1. Germline V CDR1 and CDR2: MNHEY, SVGAGI. V lost 4 bases, J lost 6 bases, and 3 bases stayed unmatched. The CDR3 loop spans 13 amino acids.

This sequence joins TRBV19 and TRBJ1-4; D is possibly TRBD1 (6 bases). V lost 5 bases to trimming and J lost 3 bases, with 13 bases between them. CDR1 LNHDA and CDR2 SQIVND come from the germline V gene (reference sequence). CDR3 length: 15 amino acids. CDR3 loop: CASSPGQSPNEKLFF. The DNA for the CDR3 is TGTGCCAGTAGTCCTGGACAGTCGCCTAATGAAAAACTGTTTTTT.

V and J are TRBV7-2 and TRBJ2-5; D gene unclear. The germline CDR1 and CDR2 sequences are SGHTA and FQGNSA. The V end lost 4 bases, the J end lost 3 bases, and 12 bases lay between the germline ends. The length of the CDR3 is 14 residues. CDR3 in amino acids: CASSYWSPKETQYF. CDR3 bases: TGTGCCAGCAGCTACTGGAGTCCTAAAGAGACCCAGTACTTC.

The chain is built from TRBV7-8 and TRBJ1-6, with TRBD1 matching over 8 bases. V shed 2 bases, J shed 7 bases, and the junction held 1 base outside the gene matches. Germline-derived CDR1 and CDR2 are SGHVS and FQNEAQ. This CDR3 comprises 14 residues. CDR3 in DNA: TGTGCCAGCAGCTTACGACAGGGGAATTCACCCCTCCACTTT. Translating gives CASSLRQGNSPLHF.

V is TRBV19 and J is TRBJ2-7; tentatively, D is TRBD1 (7 bases). The V end lost 1 base, the J end lost 2 bases, and 12 bases lay between the germline ends. Germline lookup yields CDR1 LNHDA and CDR2 SQIVND (reference sequence). This CDR3 has 15 residues. The CDR3 nucleotides read TGTGCCAGTAGTATAGCCGGCGGGACAGCCTACGAGCAGTACTTC. The encoded protein is CASSIAGGTAYEQYF.

The chain carries TRBV29-1 and TRBJ2-5; 9 positions agree with TRBD2. V gave up 6 bases and J gave up 5 bases; unmatched junction bases: 7. This CDR3 is built from 13 residues. The germline gives CDR1 SQVTM, CDR2 ANQGSEA. CDR3 bases: TGCAGCGTCGGTAGCGGGAGCGGGGAGACCCAGTACTTC. It translates to CSVGSGSGETQYF.

The chain couples TRBV4-1 to TRBJ2-3; possibly TRBD2 for D (5 bases). V lost 0 bases and J 5 bases, leaving 15 bases between the germline ends. The germline CDR1 and CDR2 sequences are MGHRA and YSYEKL. CDR3 size: 16 residues. The CDR3 spells CASSQERLRSGDTQYF. CDR3 DNA: TGCGCCAGCAGCCAAGAACGCCTACGGAGCGGAGATACGCAGTATTTT.

This chain uses TRBV9 with TRBJ1-1, with 7 positions matching TRBD1. The CDR3 totals 16 residues. Losses at the gene ends were 3 bases for V and 1 base for J; bases not matched to a gene: 9. Germline V gene data show CDR1 as SGDLS and CDR2 as YYNGEE. The CDR3 bases are TGTGCCAGCAGCGCCCCAGGGGGTTTGAGGAACACTGAAGCTTTCTTT. This gives the protein CASSAPGGLRNTEAFF.

The CDR3 coding sequence is TGTGCCAGCAGAGGAACTCAGGGTTTCGTAGGCTCCTATAATTCACCCCTCCACTTT. Protein product: CASRGTQGFVGSYNSPLHF. This chain joins TRBV28 and TRBJ1-6; a weak D match, TRBD1 (5 bases). CDR1 is MDHEN, CDR2 SYDVKM, per germline. V was pared by 6 bases and J by 0 bases, with 21 bases between. The CDR3 runs to 19 residues. Complete variable domain (other parts from reference TRBV28 and TRBJ1-6): DVKVTQSSRYLVKRTGEKVFLECVQDMDHENMFWYRQDPGLGLRLIYFSYDVKMKEKGDIPEGYSVSREKKERFSLILESASTNQTSMYLCASRGTQGFVGSYNSPLHFGNGTRLTVT.

CDR3 amino acids: CASSPLGWWRGGSTDTQYF. CDR3 DNA sequence: TGTGCCAGCAGCCCCCTGGGTTGGTGGCGGGGGGGTAGCACAGATACGCAGTATTTT. The genes are TRBV12-1 and TRBJ2-3; the table names TRBD2, a call not compared with the DNA. TRBV12-1 is reported as a pseudogene. The CDR3 sequence is 19 residues long.

This chain joins TRBV30 and TRBJ2-2; 8 bases line up with TRBD1. Germline V CDR1 and CDR2: GTSNPN, SVGIG (reference sequence). This CDR3 contains 14 residues. V shed 5 bases, J shed 4 bases, and the junction held 6 bases outside the gene matches. The CDR3 bases are TGTGCCTGGGCGACAGGGGAAGCCACCGGGGAGCTGTTTTTT. This translates into CAWATGEATGELFF.

V gene TRBV27 combines with J gene TRBJ2-4; 9 nucleotides line up with TRBD2. This CDR3 region has 18 residues. CDR1 is MNHEY, CDR2 SMNVEV, per germline (reference sequence). Unmatched junction bases numbered 11, after V lost 5 bases and J lost 0 bases. CDR3 protein: CASSPQARLAVAKNIQYF. CDR3 DNA sequence: TGTGCCAGCAGTCCCCAGGCCCGACTAGCGGTAGCCAAAAACATTCAGTACTTC.

The chain uses TRBV23-1 and TRBJ2-3; 9 bases align to TRBD1. TRBV23-1 is marked as an open reading frame, function uncertain. The CDR3 spans 15 residues. J was trimmed by 3 bases and V by 3 bases; bases with no gene match: 4. CDR3 DNA: TGCGCCAGCAGTCACCGGGACAGGGTGACAGATACGCAGTATTTT. Protein product: CASSHRDRVTDTQYF.

The rearrangement links TRBV19 to TRBJ2-3; the match to TRBD2 covers 14 bases. The CDR3 length is 16 residues. V shed 5 bases and J 3 bases; nucleotides not matched to a gene: 4. Per the germline V gene, CDR1 is LNHDA and CDR2 is SQIVND (reference sequence). CDR3 loop: CASSEGTSGGTDTQYF. Here the CDR3 DNA reads TGTGCCAGTAGTGAGGGGACTAGCGGGGGAACAGATACGCAGTATTTT.

This chain links TRBV6-5 with TRBJ1-2, with TRBD1 as a possible D gene (5 bases). The CDR3 has 13 residues. Germline CDR1 MNHEY, CDR2 SVGAGI. V shed 3 bases and J shed 8 bases, with 13 bases lying between them. The CDR3 DNA follows: TGTGCCAGCAGTTATCCCGGGGGAAAAGGCTACACCTTC. Protein: CASSYPGGKGYTF.

The rearrangement joins TRBV6-4 to TRBJ2-2, with 10 bases matching TRBD2. Germline values: CDR1 MRHNA, CDR2 SNTAGT. V gave up 6 bases and J gave up 5 bases; unmatched junction bases: 6. The CDR3 totals 15 residues. The CDR3 nucleotides read TGTGCCAGCAGAGCCGGGACTAGCGAGACCGGGGAGCTGTTTTTT. This translates into CASRAGTSETGELFF.

The chain couples TRBV6-5 to TRBJ2-2, with TRBD1 matching 8 bases. V trimming: 3 bases; J trimming: 15 bases; junction bases outside the gene matches: 12. The CDR3 extends over 14 amino acids. Germline CDR1 is MNHEY and CDR2 is SVGAGI. DNA of the CDR3: TGTGCCAGCAGTTATGATGGAACGAGGGACAGGTTGTTTTTT. Protein sequence: CASSYDGTRDRLFF.